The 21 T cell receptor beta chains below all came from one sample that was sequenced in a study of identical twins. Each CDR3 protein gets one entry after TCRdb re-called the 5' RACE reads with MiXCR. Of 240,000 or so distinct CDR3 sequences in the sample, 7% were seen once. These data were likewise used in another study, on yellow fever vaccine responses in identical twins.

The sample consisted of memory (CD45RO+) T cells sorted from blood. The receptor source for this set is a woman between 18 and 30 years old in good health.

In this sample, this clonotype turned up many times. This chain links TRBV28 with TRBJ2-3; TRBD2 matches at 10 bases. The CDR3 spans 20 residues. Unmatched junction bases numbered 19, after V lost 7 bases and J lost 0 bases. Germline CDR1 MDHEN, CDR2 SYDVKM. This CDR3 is CASNRLGGLAEYYSTDTQYF. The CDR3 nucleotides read TGTGCCAGCAACCGCCTTGGAGGACTAGCGGAATACTATAGCACAGATACGCAGTATTTT. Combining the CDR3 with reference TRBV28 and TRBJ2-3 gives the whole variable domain DVKVTQSSRYLVKRTGEKVFLECVQDMDHENMFWYRQDPGLGLRLIYFSYDVKMKEKGDIPEGYSVSREKKERFSLILESASTNQTSMYLCASNRLGGLAEYYSTDTQYFGPGTRLTVL.

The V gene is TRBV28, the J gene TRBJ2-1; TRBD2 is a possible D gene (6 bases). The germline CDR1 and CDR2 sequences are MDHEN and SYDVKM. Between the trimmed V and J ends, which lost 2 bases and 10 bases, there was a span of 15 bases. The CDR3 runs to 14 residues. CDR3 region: CASSLRDSGKEQFF. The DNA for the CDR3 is TGTGCCAGCAGTTTACGAGATAGCGGCAAGGAGCAGTTCTTC.

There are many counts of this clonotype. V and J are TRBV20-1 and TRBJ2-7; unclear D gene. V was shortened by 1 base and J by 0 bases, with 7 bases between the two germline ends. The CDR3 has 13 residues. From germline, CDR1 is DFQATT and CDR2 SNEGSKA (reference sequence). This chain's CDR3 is CSARGESSYEQYV. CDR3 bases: TGCAGTGCTAGAGGGGAAAGCTCCTACGAGCAGTACGTC.

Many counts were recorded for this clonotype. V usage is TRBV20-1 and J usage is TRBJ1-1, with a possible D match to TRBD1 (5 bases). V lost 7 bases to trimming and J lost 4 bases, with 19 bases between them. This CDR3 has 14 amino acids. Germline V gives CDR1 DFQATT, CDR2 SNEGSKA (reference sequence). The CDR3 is CSVHTYYGATEAFF. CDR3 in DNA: TGCAGTGTCCACACCTATTATGGGGCCACTGAAGCTTTCTTT.

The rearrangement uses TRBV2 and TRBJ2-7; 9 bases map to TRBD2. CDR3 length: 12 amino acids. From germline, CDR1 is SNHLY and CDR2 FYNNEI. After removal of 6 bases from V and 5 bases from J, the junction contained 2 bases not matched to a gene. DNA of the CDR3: TGTGCCAGCAGGCGGGAGGGCCACGAGCAGTACTTC. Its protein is CASRREGHEQYF.

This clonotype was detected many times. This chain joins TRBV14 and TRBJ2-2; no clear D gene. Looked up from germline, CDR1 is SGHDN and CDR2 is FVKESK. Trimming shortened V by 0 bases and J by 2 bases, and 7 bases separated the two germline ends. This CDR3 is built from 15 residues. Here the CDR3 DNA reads TGTGCCAGCAGCCAAGAGCAGAGTAACACCGGGGAGCTGTTTTTT. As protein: CASSQEQSNTGELFF. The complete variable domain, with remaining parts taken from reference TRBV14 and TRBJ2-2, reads EAGVTQFPSHSVIEKGQTVTLRCDPISGHDNLYWYRRVMGKEIKFLLHFVKESKQDESGMPNNRFLAERTGGTYSTLKVQPAELEDSGVYFCASSQEQSNTGELFFGEGSRLTVL.

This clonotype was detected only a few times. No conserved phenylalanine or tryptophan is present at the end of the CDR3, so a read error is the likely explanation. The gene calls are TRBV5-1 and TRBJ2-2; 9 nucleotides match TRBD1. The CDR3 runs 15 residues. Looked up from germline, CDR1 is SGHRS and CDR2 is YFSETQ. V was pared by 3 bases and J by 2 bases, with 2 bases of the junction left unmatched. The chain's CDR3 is CASSSTGGNTGELFS. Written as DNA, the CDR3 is TGCGCCAGCAGCTCGACAGGGGGTAACACCGGGGAGCTGTTTTCT.

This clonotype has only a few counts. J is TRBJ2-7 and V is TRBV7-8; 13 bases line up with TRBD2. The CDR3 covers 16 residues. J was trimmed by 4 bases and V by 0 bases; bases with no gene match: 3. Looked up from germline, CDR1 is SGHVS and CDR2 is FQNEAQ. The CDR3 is CASSLALLAGGYEQYV. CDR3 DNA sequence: TGTGCCAGCAGCTTAGCGCTACTAGCGGGGGGGTACGAGCAGTACGTC.

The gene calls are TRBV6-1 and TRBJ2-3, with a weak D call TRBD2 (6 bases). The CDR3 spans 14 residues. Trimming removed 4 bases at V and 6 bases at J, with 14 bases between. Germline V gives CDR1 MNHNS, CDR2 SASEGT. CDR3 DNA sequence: TGTGCCAGCAGTGGCCTAGCGAAAATCGATACGCAGTATTTT. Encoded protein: CASSGLAKIDTQYF.

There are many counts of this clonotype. CDR3 sequence reads: CATTTGQAENEKLFF. The CDR3 DNA follows: TGTGCCACGACAACGGGACAGGCCGAGAATGAAAAACTGTTTTTT. The chain has TRBV10-3 and TRBJ1-4; 8 bases agree with TRBD1. From germline, CDR1 is ENHRY and CDR2 SYGVKD. Germline trimming cut 10 bases from V and 5 bases from J; bases unmatched to any gene: 12. This CDR3 region has 15 residues.

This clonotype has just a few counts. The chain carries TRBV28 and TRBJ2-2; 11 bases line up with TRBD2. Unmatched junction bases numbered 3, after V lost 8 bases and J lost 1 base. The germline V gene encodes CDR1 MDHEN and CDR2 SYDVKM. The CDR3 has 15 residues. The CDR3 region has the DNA TGTGCCAGCGCCACTAGCGGGGGGAACACCGGGGAGCTGTTTTTT. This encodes CASATSGGNTGELFF.

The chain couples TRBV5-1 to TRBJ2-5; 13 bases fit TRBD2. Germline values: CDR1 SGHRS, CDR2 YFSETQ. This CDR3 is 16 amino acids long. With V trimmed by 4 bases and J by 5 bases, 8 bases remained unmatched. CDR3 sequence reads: CASSPRLAGGGETQYF. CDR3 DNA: TGCGCCAGCAGCCCCCGACTAGCGGGAGGAGGGGAGACCCAGTACTTC.

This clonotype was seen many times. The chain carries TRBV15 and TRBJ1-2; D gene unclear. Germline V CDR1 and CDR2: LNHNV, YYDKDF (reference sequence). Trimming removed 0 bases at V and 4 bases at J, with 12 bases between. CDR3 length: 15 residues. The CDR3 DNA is TGTGCCACCAGCAGAGATAGAGGGCAGTTCTATGGCTACACCTTC. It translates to CATSRDRGQFYGYTF.

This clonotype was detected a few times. The CDR3 DNA sequence: TGTGCCAGCTCACCACCCACCGGGACAGGGAAGGAGCAGTACTTC. It yields the protein CASSPPTGTGKEQYF. This chain links TRBV18 with TRBJ2-7, with 9 bases that match TRBD1. The CDR3 covers 15 residues. The V and J ends lost 0 bases and 7 bases, in that order; junction bases with no gene match: 7. CDR1 and CDR2 from the germline V gene are KGHSH and LQKENI.

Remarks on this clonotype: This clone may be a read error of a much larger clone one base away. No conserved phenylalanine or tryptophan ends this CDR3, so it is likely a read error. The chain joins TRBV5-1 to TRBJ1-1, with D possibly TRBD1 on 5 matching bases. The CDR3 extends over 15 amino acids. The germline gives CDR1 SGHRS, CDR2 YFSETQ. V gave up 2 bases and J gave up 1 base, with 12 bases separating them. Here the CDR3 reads CASSLGGAANTEAFL. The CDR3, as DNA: TGCGCCAGCAGCTTAGGTGGGGCGGCGAACACTGAAGCTTTCCTT.

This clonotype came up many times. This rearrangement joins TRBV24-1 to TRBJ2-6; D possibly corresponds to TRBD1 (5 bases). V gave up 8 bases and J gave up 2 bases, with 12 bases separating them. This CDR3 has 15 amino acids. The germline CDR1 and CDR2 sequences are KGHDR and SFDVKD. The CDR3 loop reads CATTSRVTGANVLTF. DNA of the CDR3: TGTGCCACCACCAGCAGGGTCACTGGGGCCAACGTCCTGACTTTC.

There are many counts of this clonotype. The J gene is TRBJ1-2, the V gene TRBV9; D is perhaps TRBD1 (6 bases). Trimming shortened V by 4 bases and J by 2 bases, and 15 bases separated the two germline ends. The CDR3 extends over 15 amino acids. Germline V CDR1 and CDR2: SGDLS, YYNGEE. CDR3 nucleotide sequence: TGTGCCAGCAGCCCCTCCGGGACACCGAACTATGGCTACACCTTC. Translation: CASSPSGTPNYGYTF.

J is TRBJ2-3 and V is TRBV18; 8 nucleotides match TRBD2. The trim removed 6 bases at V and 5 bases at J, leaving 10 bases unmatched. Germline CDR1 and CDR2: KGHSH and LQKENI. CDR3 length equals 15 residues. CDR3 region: CASSPLSGGRDTQYF. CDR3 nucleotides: TGTGCCAGCTCTCCCTTATCGGGAGGGAGAGATACGCAGTATTTT.

The CDR3 nucleotides are TGTGCCAGCAGTGAGTTTGGGCAGTTCTTC. Translated, it gives CASSEFGQFF. The chain is built from TRBV6-1 and TRBJ2-1; D not certain. Trimming removed 3 bases from V and 12 bases from J, with 6 bases in between. The germline gives CDR1 MNHNS, CDR2 SASEGT. The CDR3 length is 10 residues.

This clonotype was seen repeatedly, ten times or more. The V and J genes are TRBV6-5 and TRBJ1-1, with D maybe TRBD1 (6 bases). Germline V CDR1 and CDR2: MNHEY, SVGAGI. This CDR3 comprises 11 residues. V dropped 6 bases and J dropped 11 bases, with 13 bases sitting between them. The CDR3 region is CASSRGGWAFF. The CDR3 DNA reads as TGTGCCAGCAGCCGAGGGGGTTGGGCTTTCTTT.

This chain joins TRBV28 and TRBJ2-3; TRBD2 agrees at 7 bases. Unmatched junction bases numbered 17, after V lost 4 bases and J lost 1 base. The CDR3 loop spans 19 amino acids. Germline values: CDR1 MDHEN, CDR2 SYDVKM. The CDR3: CASSSTPIWASGGTDTQYF. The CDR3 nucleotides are TGTGCCAGCAGTTCAACACCGATTTGGGCTAGCGGAGGCACAGATACGCAGTATTTT.